The next 8 T cell receptor beta chains were all read from a single sample in a study of molecular identifiers for immune sequencing clone quantification. A single record per CDR3 protein comes from TCRdb applying MiXCR to the PCR reads. The sample lists under 800,000 distinct CDR3 sequences, about 25% occurring once. Material for sequencing was naive CD8+ T cells from blood, with Jurkat cell RNA spiked in. Subset reported: FACS-sorted CD8+CD4-CCR7+CD45RA+ naive T cells. The receptor source for this set is a human donor in good health. Some libraries in this study had Jurkat cell RNA spiked in.

The rearrangement links TRBV6-1 to TRBJ2-7; 7 bases map to TRBD2. The V gene's germline CDR1 is MNHNS and CDR2 SASEGT. The junction had 4 bases not matched to a gene; V was cut back by 2 bases and J by 3 bases. The CDR3 runs to 14 residues. The chain's CDR3 is CASSEQGGDYEQYF. The DNA for the CDR3 is TGTGCCAGCAGTGAACAGGGAGGGGACTACGAGCAGTACTTC.

On this clonotype: A single base separates this from a much larger clone, so it may be a read error. The chain has TRBV7-2 and TRBJ2-1; D is unresolved. This CDR3 comprises 16 residues. Germline CDR1 and CDR2: SGHTA and FQGNSA. The CDR3 is CAGSPAVDVSYNEQFF. The DNA of the CDR3 is TGTGCCGGCAGCCCAGCAGTAGATGTCTCCTACAATGAGCAGTTCTTC.

V is TRBV7-6 and J is TRBJ2-3; 10 bases match TRBD2. The CDR3 consists of 15 residues. V lost 11 bases, J lost 2 bases, and 10 bases stayed unmatched. Germline CDR1 and CDR2: SGHVS and FNYEAQ. The CDR3 nucleotides read TGTGCCTGCAATAAAGCGGGGGGGAACACAGATACGCAGTATTTT. Protein: CACNKAGGNTDTQYF.

In this sample, this clonotype turned up many times. The V call is TRBV7-9, the J call TRBJ1-1; D is unclear. The V and J ends lost 1 base and 4 bases respectively, with 10 bases between them. This CDR3 is 14 amino acids long. Germline V gene lookup returns CDR1 SEHNR and CDR2 FQNEAQ (reference sequence). The CDR3 region has the DNA TGTGCCAGCAGCTTAGAACTGGGGTTCACTGAAGCTTTCTTT. Its translation: CASSLELGFTEAFF.

This clonotype was counted many times. J is TRBJ1-1 and V is TRBV5-1; TRBD1 might be the D (5 bases). Trimming left V 0 bases short and J 2 bases short, with 8 bases between. The CDR3 spans 14 residues. Looked up from germline, CDR1 is SGHRS and CDR2 is YFSETQ. The CDR3 loop reads CASSLEGKNTEAFF. In DNA form, the CDR3 reads TGCGCCAGCAGCTTGGAGGGGAAAAACACTGAAGCTTTCTTT.

The rearrangement uses TRBV4-3 and TRBJ2-1; 12 bases are shared with TRBD2. This CDR3 is 16 amino acids long. Trimming at V came to 1 base and at J to 6 bases, leaving 4 bases not matched to a gene. Germline V lookup: CDR1 LGHNA, CDR2 YSLEER. CDR3 residues: CASSQGLAGEFNEQFF. As DNA, the CDR3 is TGCGCCAGCAGCCAAGGACTAGCGGGAGAGTTCAATGAGCAGTTCTTC.

This clonotype was observed a few times. The gene calls are TRBV29-1 and TRBJ1-1; D gene ambiguous. The CDR3 contains 13 residues. Between the trimmed V and J ends, which lost 3 bases and 2 bases, there was a span of 10 bases. Germline V gene lookup returns CDR1 SQVTM and CDR2 ANQGSEA. CDR3 sequence reads: CSVDPGVNTEAFF. CDR3 DNA sequence: TGCAGCGTTGATCCGGGAGTTAACACTGAAGCTTTCTTT.

Remarks on this clonotype: Germline and junction disagree at one end, which may indicate a read error. The chain uses TRBV9 and TRBJ2-1; D perhaps matches TRBD2 (6 bases). CDR1 SGDLS and CDR2 YYNGEE come from the germline V gene. The CDR3 length is 19 residues. DNA of the CDR3: TGTGCCAGCAGCGTAGATTGGAAGTTTAGCGGTGTCAAGTACACTGAGCAGTTCTTC. Translated, it gives CASSVDWKFSGVKYTEQFF.